These T cell receptor beta chains were read from a single sample in a study of shared clonotypes between healthy human individuals. Measured with immunoSEQ multiplex PCR; TCRdb has only the in-frame clones, and not every one. The sample records over 1.5 million clones, nearly 99% being singletons. Material for sequencing was naive CD4+ T cells sorted from blood. These receptor sequences come from a young man in good health. Both conserved end residues are part of each CDR3. A D gene is named only where the DNA matches it firmly. Expanded clones are given a class, and other clones once, few, many or no size at all.

V	size	J	D	DNA	CDR3
TRBV5-4	.	TRBJ2-7	.	TGTGCCAGCATAACAGCTAGGAGGGAGAATTCCTACGAGCAGTACTTC	CASITARRENSYEQYF
TRBV14	.	TRBJ2-7	.	TGTGCCAGCAGCCCCTCAGTGGACGGCTACAGACGAAATGTCTCCTACGAGCAGTACTTC	CASSPSVDGYRRNVSYEQYF
TRBV11-3	.	TRBJ2-2	.	TGTGCCAGCAGCTTGACTAGGGCGGGGGAGCTGTTTTTT	CASSLTRAGELFF
TRBV2	.	TRBJ1-1	.	TGTGCCAGCAGTGTTCGGGTGAACACTGAAGCTTTCTTT	CASSVRVNTEAFF
TRBV11-2	.	TRBJ2-2	.	TGTGCCAGCAGCTTATACCTCGACGGGGAGCTGTTTTTT	CASSLYLDGELFF
TRBV19	.	TRBJ1-4	.	TGTGCCAGTAGTATAGGAGTCAGGGGAGGCGAAAAACTGTTTTTT	CASSIGVRGGEKLFF
TRBV5-1	.	TRBJ1-2	.	TGCGCCAGCAGCTCGCCCGGGGTTAACTATGGCTACACCTTC	CASSSPGVNYGYTF
TRBV6-6	.	TRBJ2-1	TRBD2	TGTGCCAGCAGTTTCTTAGCGGGGACCTACAATGAGCAGTTCTTC	CASSFLAGTYNEQFF
TRBV5-8	.	TRBJ2-1	.	TGTGCCAGCAGCGCAGAGAAAATTGGACGGATCTACAATGAGCAGTTCTTC	CASSAEKIGRIYNEQFF
TRBV11-3	.	TRBJ2-3	.	TGTGCCAGCAGCCCTAACACAGATACGCAGTATTTT	CASSPNTDTQYF
TRBV5-1	.	TRBJ2-3	.	TGCGCCAGCAGCTTGGATTTAGCGACAATCACAGATACGCAGTATTTT	CASSLDLATITDTQYF
TRBV5-1	.	TRBJ2-7	.	TGCGCCAGCAGCCGTGAAACAGGGTCCCCCCGCTACGAGCAGTACTTC	CASSRETGSPRYEQYF
TRBV6-5	.	TRBJ1-5	.	TGTGCCAGCAGCAAGACCGGGATCTCCGCCCAGCATTTT	CASSKTGISAQHF
TRBV28	.	TRBJ1-2	TRBD1	TGTGCCAGCAGTCCGCCCGGGACAGCCTATGGCTACACCTTC	CASSPPGTAYGYTF
TRBV5-1	.	TRBJ1-2	TRBD1	TGCGCCAGCAGCTTGGGACAGGGGACAGACTATGGCTACACCTTC	CASSLGQGTDYGYTF
TRBV6-5	.	TRBJ1-5	.	TGTGCCAGCAGTTCATACCAGGGGTTAGGCAATCAGCCCCAGCATTTT	CASSSYQGLGNQPQHF
TRBV10-2	once	TRBJ1-2	.	TGCGCCAGCAGTGTTACTAAGGGGGACTCCTATGGCTACACCTTC	CASSVTKGDSYGYTF
TRBV7-8	.	TRBJ1-1	TRBD1	TGTGCCAGCAGCTTAGGCCCAGGGGGGCCTGAAGCTTTCTTT	CASSLGPGGPEAFF
TRBV7-2	.	TRBJ1-1	.	TGTGCCAGCAGCTTAAGGGGTTTCGGAAAACAGTCGACCGCGGACGAAGCTTTCTTT	CASSLRGFGKQSTADEAFF
TRBV4-1	once	TRBJ2-3	.	TGCGCCAGCAGCCAAACGGCCGCTAGCACAGATACGCAGTATTTT	CASSQTAASTDTQYF
TRBV25-1	.	TRBJ2-7	.	TGTGCCAGCAGTCCCTCCGGGGTTAGCCGTTGGGTCGAGCAGTACTTC	CASSPSGVSRWVEQYF
TRBV6-5	.	TRBJ2-1	.	TGTGCCAGCAGCCGGCAGTTCTTC	CASSRQFF
TRBV5-1	.	TRBJ2-1	TRBD2	TGCGCCAGCAGCCCCCTCCCAGCGGGAGTAGCCAATGAGCAGTTCTTC	CASSPLPAGVANEQFF
TRBV10-1	.	TRBJ2-1	.	TGCGCCAGCAGTGAACAAATTGGACGGGGTGAGCAGTTCTTC	CASSEQIGRGEQFF
TRBV29-1	.	TRBJ2-1	.	TGCAGCGTTCAGCAGGATCGCTACAATGAGCAGTTCTTC	CSVQQDRYNEQFF
TRBV5-1	.	TRBJ1-2	.	TGCGCCAGCAGCGACGCACAGGGATTGGGCTATGGCTACACCTTC	CASSDAQGLGYGYTF
TRBV7-6	.	TRBJ2-3	.	TGTGCCAGCAGCTCCGCCCCTACTAGTCCTCCTAGAGGGAGCACAGATACGCAGTATTTT	CASSSAPTSPPRGSTDTQYF
TRBV28	.	TRBJ1-1	.	TGTGCCAGCCGGACGCCCCCGAACACTGAAGCTTTCTTT	CASRTPPNTEAFF
TRBV28	.	TRBJ2-4	.	TGTGCCAGCAGTTTTCCCCGACGGGGACTAGCCAAAAACATTCAGTACTTC	CASSFPRRGLAKNIQYF
TRBV6-1	.	TRBJ2-1	TRBD1	TGTGCCAGCGCTCCCAACAGGGGTAATGAGCAGTTCTTC	CASAPNRGNEQFF
TRBV11-2	.	TRBJ2-4	.	TGTGCCAGCAGCCAGGTGTCAGGCATTCAGTACTTC	CASSQVSGIQYF
TRBV9	.	TRBJ2-2	.	TGTGCCAGCAGCGTAGCTGGGACGAACACCGGGGAGCTGTTTTTT	CASSVAGTNTGELFF
TRBV5-4	.	TRBJ2-3	TRBD2	TGTGCCAGCAGCTTGGTAGCGCTAGCGGGAGCAGATACGCAGTATTTT	CASSLVALAGADTQYF
TRBV29-1	.	TRBJ1-5	.	TGCAGCGTTGGGGGGGAAGGTCAGCCCCAGCATTTT	CSVGGEGQPQHF
TRBV28	.	TRBJ2-7	.	TGTGCCAGCAGTTTAAACGGGGCGGTTTCCTACGAGCAGTACTTC	CASSLNGAVSYEQYF
TRBV6-1	.	TRBJ2-2	TRBD1	TGTGCCAGCAGCCCGGGACAGGGGACCGGGGAGCTGTTTTTT	CASSPGQGTGELFF
TRBV7-8	once	TRBJ1-4	.	TGTGCCAGCAGCTTAGCATCATTCGAAAAACTGTTTTTT	CASSLASFEKLFF
TRBV19	.	TRBJ2-3	.	TGTGCCAGTAGTATAGAGGGTATTAGCACAGATACGCAGTATTTT	CASSIEGISTDTQYF
TRBV5-1	.	TRBJ2-1	.	TGCGCCAGCAGCTTGGTTCGGCCCATCGAGGATGAGCAGTTCTTC	CASSLVRPIEDEQFF
TRBV9	.	TRBJ2-3	.	TGTGCCAGCAGCGTAGCTGTGGGCGCAGATACGCAGTATTTT	CASSVAVGADTQYF
TRBV7-6	.	TRBJ1-4	TRBD1	TGTGCCAGCAGCCCCCTAGGTGGGACAGGGCGCGAAAAACTGTTTTTT	CASSPLGGTGREKLFF
TRBV6-1	.	TRBJ2-7	.	TGTGCCAGCAAGAGAACGGACAGCTCAGCCTACGAGCAGTACTTC	CASKRTDSSAYEQYF
TRBV25-1	.	TRBJ2-7	TRBD1	TGTGCCAGCAGTGAATACCCAGGAAGGGACAGGAACAACGAGCAGTACTTC	CASSEYPGRDRNNEQYF
TRBV28	.	TRBJ2-1	.	TGTGCCAGCAGCGCCGGGAGAAACAATGAGCAGTTCTTC	CASSAGRNNEQFF
TRBV18	.	TRBJ1-1	TRBD1	TGTGCCAGCTCACAGTCCCGACCAGGGGGAAACACTGAAGCTTTCTTT	CASSQSRPGGNTEAFF
TRBV5-1	.	TRBJ2-7	.	TGCGCCAGCAGCCAGGGCTTCTCCTCCTACGAGCAGTACTTC	CASSQGFSSYEQYF
TRBV6-1	.	TRBJ2-7	TRBD1	TGTGCCAGCAGTAGACAGGGTCCCGGCGAGCAGTACTTC	CASSRQGPGEQYF
TRBV6-6	.	TRBJ2-5	.	TGTGCCAGCACCACACAGGGCCTCCTGACGACCCAGTACTTC	CASTTQGLLTTQYF
TRBV7-2	.	TRBJ1-1	.	TGTGCCAGCAGCTTAGGGCCCGACACTGAAGCTTTCTTT	CASSLGPDTEAFF
TRBV18	.	TRBJ1-1	TRBD1	TGTGCCAGCTCACCACCGGGACAGGGTGACACTGAAGCTTTCTTT	CASSPPGQGDTEAFF
TRBV19	once	TRBJ2-1	.	TGTGCCAGTAGTATAATTAGTCCGGCAGCGAGAGGAACCTACAATGAGCAGTTCTTC	CASSIISPAARGTYNEQFF
TRBV19	.	TRBJ1-1	.	TGTGCCAGTAGTATCCTCAGACACACGGGGACTGAAGCTTTCTTT	CASSILRHTGTEAFF
TRBV11-1	.	TRBJ2-1	TRBD2	TGTGCCAGCAGCCCTCTTTGGACCTTAGCGGGCAATGAGCAGTTCTTC	CASSPLWTLAGNEQFF
TRBV7-2	.	TRBJ1-3	.	TGTGCCAGCAGCTCCCCTCTGAGGGCAATCTCTGGAAACACCATATATTTT	CASSSPLRAISGNTIYF
TRBV19	.	TRBJ2-2	.	TGTGCCAGTAGTAGGCCTAGCTTCCCCACCGGGGAGCTGTTTTTT	CASSRPSFPTGELFF